The 24 T cell receptor beta chains in this list originate from one sample, sequenced in a study of cytotoxic CD8 clonotypes in ibrutinib-treated CLL. The table came from immunoSEQ multiplex PCR; TCRdb's copy has only in-frame clones and leaves some out. This table holds about 160,000 clones, roughly 88% found once. This sample comprised PBMCs, obtained at disease progression, from a patient treated with ibrutinib. Receptors were obtained from a human donor with chronic lymphocytic leukemia.

V and J are TRBV6-1 and TRBJ2-7, with D perhaps assigned TRBD1 or TRBD2 (6 bases each). Germline V gene sequence: CDR1 MNHNS, CDR2 SASEGT. This CDR3 has 15 residues. The germline V and J ends were trimmed by 8 bases and 0 bases, with 17 bases remaining between them. The chain's CDR3 is CASPHHREASYEQYF. Written as DNA, the CDR3 is TGTGCCAGCCCCCACCACAGGGAGGCCTCCTACGAGCAGTACTTC.

The chain uses TRBV28 and TRBJ2-2; tentatively, D is TRBD2 (6 bases). The germline V gene encodes CDR1 MDHEN and CDR2 SYDVKM. Trimming cost V 4 bases and J 2 bases, with 11 bases left between them. The CDR3 loop spans 15 amino acids. The CDR3, as DNA: TGTGCCAGCAGTTACGGGACTCCCAACACCGGGGAGCTGTTTTTT. As protein: CASSYGTPNTGELFF.

This sequence joins TRBV30 and TRBJ2-1; D may be TRBD2 (6 bases). There are 11 residues in the CDR3. The germline V and J ends were trimmed by 0 bases and 9 bases, with 6 bases remaining between them. CDR1 and CDR2 (germline): GTSNPN, SVGIG (reference sequence). The chain's CDR3 is CAWSVAGEQFF. CDR3 coding DNA: TGTGCCTGGAGTGTAGCGGGTGAGCAGTTCTTC.

V usage is TRBV5-1 and J usage is TRBJ2-7; tentative D call: TRBD2 (6 bases). CDR3 size: 16 residues. V was shortened by 0 bases and J by 3 bases, with 16 bases between the two germline ends. Germline V gene data show CDR1 as SGHRS and CDR2 as YFSETQ. CDR3 loop: CASSLGNGGDYYEQYF. The DNA of the CDR3 is TGCGCCAGCAGCTTGGGGAACGGCGGGGATTACTACGAGCAGTACTTC.

The chain carries TRBV4-3 and TRBJ2-7; 11 positions match TRBD2. CDR3 length: 16 residues. CDR1 is LGHNA, CDR2 YSLEER, per germline. V gave up 4 bases and J gave up 2 bases; unmatched junction bases: 7. The CDR3 spells CASSRPGTSGTYEQYF. The CDR3 DNA is TGCGCCAGCAGCCGACCCGGGACTAGCGGAACCTACGAGCAGTACTTC.

The chain employs TRBV6-6 and TRBJ2-3; a possible D gene is TRBD1 (6 bases). The length of the CDR3 is 15 residues. CDR1 is MNHNY, CDR2 SVGAGI, per germline (reference sequence). Trimming pared 6 bases from V and 12 bases from J, leaving 25 bases between. CDR3 DNA: TGTGCCAGCAGAGAACCGGGACATAAATTCCCCCGTCAGTATTTT. It yields the protein CASREPGHKFPRQYF.

The chain combines TRBV6-1 with TRBJ2-3; 8 nucleotides agree with TRBD2. This CDR3 has 15 amino acids. V was pared by 1 base and J by 5 bases, with 5 bases of the junction left unmatched. Germline CDR1 reads MNHNS; CDR2 reads SASEGT. The CDR3 protein is CASSEGSLAGDTQYF. CDR3 DNA: TGTGCCAGCAGTGAAGGAAGTCTAGCGGGAGATACGCAGTATTTT.

The gene calls are TRBV15 and TRBJ2-7; no clear D gene. Germline V gene lookup returns CDR1 LNHNV and CDR2 YYDKDF (reference sequence). CDR3 size: 13 residues. V lost 0 bases, J lost 7 bases, and 10 bases lay in between. The CDR3 reads CATSRDRGLEQYF. The CDR3 DNA sequence: TGTGCCACCAGCAGAGATCGAGGTCTAGAGCAGTACTTC.

This clone has only a few counts. The chain uses TRBV19 and TRBJ2-5; possibly TRBD1 or TRBD2 for D (10 bases each). Deletions cut 4 bases from V and 5 bases from J, with 23 bases between. CDR1 is LNHDA and CDR2 is SQIVND in the germline V gene (reference sequence). The CDR3 has 17 amino acids. CDR3 region: CASSTRTSGQGGETQYF. CDR3 DNA: TGTGCCAGTAGTACACGGACTAGCGGACAGGGGGGGGAGACCCAGTACTTC.

The rearrangement links TRBV7-2 to TRBJ2-1; TRBD2 matches 9 bases. The CDR3 length is 15 residues. Trimming cost V 5 bases and J 4 bases; bases outside gene matches: 6. The germline V gene encodes CDR1 SGHTA and CDR2 FQGNSA. The CDR3 coding sequence is TGTGCCAGCAGCCCGACTAGCGGCAATTACAATGAGCAGTTCTTC. This sequence encodes CASSPTSGNYNEQFF.

The chain combines TRBV12-5 with TRBJ2-7; D is unresolved. In germline, CDR1 is LGHNT, CDR2 FRNRAP. The CDR3 contains 17 residues. V was trimmed by 0 bases and J by 4 bases, leaving 19 bases between them. This CDR3 is CASGLVLGGSPPYEQYF. The CDR3 DNA sequence: TGTGCTAGTGGTTTGGTACTGGGCGGATCCCCTCCGTACGAGCAGTACTTC.

The chain joins TRBV7-2 to TRBJ2-7; 13 bases map to TRBD2. The CDR3 totals 18 residues. J gave up 6 bases and V 4 bases, and 15 bases lay outside the gene matches. The germline V gene has CDR1 SGHTA and CDR2 FQGNSA. CDR3 coding DNA: TGTGCCAGCAGCTCCCTCATCCCAGGACTAGCGGGAGCATCCGAGCAGTACTTC. Amino acids: CASSSLIPGLAGASEQYF.

This clone was observed a single time. The chain has TRBV5-1 and TRBJ1-3; 7 nucleotides align to TRBD1. Losses at the gene ends were 3 bases for V and 2 bases for J; bases not matched to a gene: 2. From germline, CDR1 is SGHRS and CDR2 YFSETQ. The CDR3 spans 14 residues. CDR3 nucleotides: TGCGCCAGCAGCTACGACAGGGCTGGAAACACCATATATTTT. As protein: CASSYDRAGNTIYF.

The V call is TRBV7-2, the J call TRBJ1-5; maybe TRBD1 (5 bases). The germline V gene has CDR1 SGHTA and CDR2 FQGNSA. Trimming pared 0 bases from V and 0 bases from J, leaving 9 bases between. The CDR3 length is 16 residues. The CDR3 here is CASSLATDYSNQPQHF. The CDR3 nucleotides are TGTGCCAGCAGCTTAGCGACAGATTATAGCAATCAGCCCCAGCATTTT. The complete variable domain, with remaining parts taken from reference TRBV7-2 and TRBJ1-5, reads GAGVSQSPSNKVTEKGKDVELRCDPISGHTALYWYRQSLGQGLEFLIYFQGNSAPDKSGLPSDRFSAERTGGSVSTLTIQRTQQEDSAVYLCASSLATDYSNQPQHFGDGTRLSIL.

The V gene is TRBV29-1, the J gene TRBJ1-5; 10 bases are a match to TRBD1. CDR3 length: 13 residues. J lost 7 bases, V lost 4 bases, and 4 bases had no gene match. CDR1 and CDR2 (germline): SQVTM, ANQGSEA. CDR3 nucleotides: TGCAGCGTTGGGACAGGGGGGGGACAGCCCCAGCATTTT. Amino acid sequence: CSVGTGGGQPQHF.

This clone was counted once. The genes are TRBV15 and TRBJ1-5; D not resolved. The CDR3 totals 15 residues. Germline V gene data show CDR1 as LNHNV and CDR2 as YYDKDF (reference sequence). V lost 3 bases and J lost 3, with 12 bases in between. CDR3 sequence (DNA): TGTGCCACCAGCAGCGATCTGGGGTTCAATCAGCCCCAGCATTTT. This encodes CATSSDLGFNQPQHF.

The CDR3 region has the DNA TGTGCCAGCAGTTACGACGGGGGCCGCACTGAAGCTTTCTTT. Translation gives CASSYDGGRTEAFF. This chain uses TRBV6-5 with TRBJ1-1; a possible D gene is TRBD1 (6 bases). This CDR3 has 14 residues. The ends were cut back, 2 bases at V and 4 bases at J, with 11 bases in the middle. Germline CDR1 and CDR2: MNHEY and SVGAGI.

This clone has just one count. This chain joins TRBV18 and TRBJ2-1; either TRBD1 or TRBD2 may fit D (5 bases each). V shed 0 bases and J shed 8 bases, with 20 bases lying between them. Germline CDR1 reads KGHSH; CDR2 reads LQKENI. This CDR3 has 17 residues. The CDR3 nucleotides are TGTGCCAGCTCACCACCGATAGTCTCGGGGCTTAGGGATGAGCAGTTCTTC. It codes for CASSPPIVSGLRDEQFF.

This clone was observed a few times. This rearrangement joins TRBV11-2 to TRBJ2-7, with 7 positions matching TRBD2. This CDR3 is 14 amino acids long. Germline lookup yields CDR1 SGHAT and CDR2 FQNNGV. V dropped 5 bases and J dropped 2; count of bases not matched to a gene: 6. This chain's CDR3 is CASSPFAGAYEQYF. The CDR3 DNA sequence: TGTGCCAGCAGCCCTTTCGCGGGAGCCTACGAGCAGTACTTC.

The chain is built from TRBV28 and TRBJ2-3, with 14 bases matching TRBD2. J was trimmed by 3 bases and V by 2 bases; bases with no gene match: 13. This CDR3 has 20 residues. CDR1 MDHEN and CDR2 SYDVKM come from the germline V gene. This CDR3 reads CASSLEGRLAGGPITDTQYF. CDR3 coding DNA: TGTGCCAGCAGTTTAGAGGGTCGACTAGCGGGAGGGCCGATAACAGATACGCAGTATTTT.

This rearrangement joins TRBV11-1 to TRBJ2-7, with 9 positions matching TRBD1. J gave up 2 bases and V 5 bases, and 7 bases lay outside the gene matches. Germline V gene sequence: CDR1 SGHAT, CDR2 FQDESV (reference sequence). This CDR3 has 15 amino acids. CDR3 coding DNA: TGTGCCAGCAGCAAAGCCGGGACAGGGACCTACGAGCAGTACTTC. It codes for CASSKAGTGTYEQYF.

The V call is TRBV5-1, the J call TRBJ2-2, with TRBD2 identical over 8 bases. J was trimmed by 7 bases and V by 4 bases; bases with no gene match: 9. Germline loops: CDR1 SGHRS, CDR2 YFSETQ. This CDR3 is built from 15 residues. The chain's CDR3 is CASSPGTRGGGELFF. CDR3 bases: TGCGCCAGCAGCCCCGGGACTAGAGGGGGCGGGGAGCTGTTTTTT. Full variable domain (remainder filled in from reference TRBV5-1 and TRBJ2-2): KAGVTQTPRYLIKTRGQQVTLSCSPISGHRSVSWYQQTPGQGLQFLFEYFSETQRNKGNFPGRFSGRQFSNSRSEMNVSTLELGDSALYLCASSPGTRGGGELFFGEGSRLTVL.

This clone was observed once. This chain joins TRBV5-4 and TRBJ1-2; D is ambiguous. The CDR3 is 13 amino acids. Germline CDR1 SGHNT, CDR2 YYREEE (reference sequence). Trimming removed 4 bases at V and 1 base at J, with 8 bases between. The CDR3 DNA is TGTGCCAGCAGCCGAGGTCATAACTATGGCTACACCTTC. Its translation: CASSRGHNYGYTF.

This chain connects TRBV4-1 to TRBJ2-7, with a tentative D call TRBD1 (6 bases). From germline, CDR1 is MGHRA and CDR2 YSYEKL. The V end lost 1 base, the J end lost 1 base, and 11 bases lay between the germline ends. CDR3 size: 15 residues. CDR3 region: CASSQVGQTSYEQYF. CDR3 in DNA: TGCGCCAGCAGCCAAGTTGGACAGACGTCCTACGAGCAGTACTTC.